Presented here are 31 T cell receptor beta chains from one specimen sequenced in a study of CD8+CD57+ T cells in acquired aplastic anemia. Whoever was chosen for sequencing had shown CD8+CD57+ cell expansion by flow cytometry. It was genomic DNA that served as the template for profiling TCR beta VDJ and CDR3. TCRdb redid the calling of the reads with MiXCR, one entry per CDR3 protein. The data show fewer than 300,000 distinct CDR3 sequences, with around 82% seen just once and about 41% held by the top ten. Specimen: sorted CD4+, CD8+, or CD8+CD57+ T cells (not recorded which) from PBMCs. The receptors here all came from a human donor with aplastic anemia.

With respect to this clonotype: This likely comes from a read error, as the CDR3 has no conserved phenylalanine or tryptophan at its end. It is unclear where the CDR3 begins or ends on the DNA, so no DNA is shown, and the CDR3 is as TCRdb lists it. The chain has TRBV7-9 and TRBJ2-3; the table names TRBD2, a call not compared with the DNA. The CDR3 spans 13 residues, counting both ends. Germline V gives CDR1 SEHNR, CDR2 FQNEAQ (reference sequence). CDR3 protein: CASSLVGGELFFV.

V usage is TRBV7-7 and J usage is TRBJ2-3, with 7 positions matching TRBD2. The V gene's germline CDR1 is SSHAT and CDR2 FNYEAQ (reference sequence). The CDR3 consists of 14 residues. CDR3 DNA sequence: TGTTCTCCTAGGTTACCGGGAGGTCCCGATACGCAGTATTTT. The encoded protein is CSPRLPGGPDTQYF.

This clonotype is a singleton in its sample. J is TRBJ2-5 and V is TRBV7-8; D may match TRBD1 or TRBD2 (5 bases each). CDR1 is SGHVS and CDR2 is FQNEAQ in the germline V gene. V lost 4 bases to trimming and J lost 14 bases, with 26 bases between them. The CDR3 has 15 amino acids. The CDR3 DNA sequence: TGTGCCAGCAGCTCCAGCGGTACGCAGGGATTGACCCCATACTTC. Protein product: CASSSSGTQGLTPYF.

Concerning this clonotype itself: No conserved phenylalanine or tryptophan ends this CDR3, so it is likely a read error. The DNA is omitted, as the CDR3 cannot be located on it reliably, and the CDR3 follows TCRdb's listing. J is TRBJ2-3 and V is TRBV7-6; whether TRBD2, the table's D call, matches the DNA was not checked. Ends included, the CDR3 has 13 residues. The germline CDR1 and CDR2 sequences are SGHVS and FNYEAQ. The CDR3 sequence is CASTLGRAPSGAI.

With respect to this clonotype: Because it lacks the conserved phenylalanine or tryptophan at the end, this CDR3 is likely a read error. The DNA is omitted, as the CDR3 cannot be located on it reliably, and the CDR3 follows TCRdb's listing. The chain has TRBV9 and TRBJ2-3; TRBD2 is taken as the D call from the table, unchecked against the DNA. A total of 13 residues make up the CDR3, ends included. Per germline, CDR1 SGDLS and CDR2 YYNGEE. CDR3 protein: CASSAGSASSNSL.

The chain links TRBV5-1 to TRBJ2-3; maybe TRBD2 (5 bases). This CDR3 contains 14 residues. With 4 bases removed from V and 7 bases from J, the gap between germline ends came to 16 bases. The germline gives CDR1 SGHRS, CDR2 YFSETQ. Here the CDR3 reads CASSEEEPYYTQYF. The CDR3 nucleotides are TGCGCCAGCAGCGAGGAGGAACCCTACTATACGCAGTATTTT.

The chain recombines TRBV11-1 with TRBJ2-3; D is possibly TRBD2 (5 bases). Germline loops: CDR1 SGHAT, CDR2 FQDESV (reference sequence). The V and J ends lost 5 bases and 5 bases respectively, with 20 bases between them. This CDR3 is 16 amino acids long. This chain's CDR3 is CASSPLMPRVGDTQYF. Written as DNA, the CDR3 is TGTGCCAGCAGCCCACTTATGCCGAGGGTTGGAGATACGCAGTATTTT.

In this sample, this clonotype turned up once. Relative to the germline gene, one junction end is altered; a read error may explain this. This chain links TRBV9 with TRBJ2-5, with D maybe TRBD1 (7 bases). CDR1 SGDLS and CDR2 YYNGEE come from the germline V gene. This CDR3 contains 14 residues. The CDR3 nucleotides read TGTGCCACCAGCGGAGGGGGCGAGCAAGCGGCCCAGTACTTC. It specifies CATSGGGEQAAQYF.

This chain joins TRBV24-1 and TRBJ2-7, with 9 bases fitting TRBD1. J lost 10 bases, V lost 7 bases, and 19 bases had no gene match. CDR1 and CDR2 (germline): KGHDR, SFDVKD. This CDR3 comprises 16 residues. CDR3 in amino acids: CATRTPGQGNLRAQYV. CDR3 nucleotides: TGTGCCACCAGGACACCGGGACAGGGCAACCTGCGCGCACAGTACGTC.

The V gene is TRBV10-3, the J gene TRBJ2-1; D may be TRBD2 (5 bases). V lost 7 bases, J lost 7 bases, and 14 bases lay in between. This CDR3 has 13 amino acids. CDR1 and CDR2 (germline): ENHRY, SYGVKD. The CDR3 DNA reads TGTGCCATCACTGACTACGGGGTAAATGAGCAGTTCTTC. Amino acids: CAITDYGVNEQFF.

The chain employs TRBV7-9 and TRBJ1-6; 7 nucleotides agree with TRBD1. Germline CDR1 is SEHNR and CDR2 is FQNEAQ (reference sequence). This CDR3 is 16 amino acids long. Trimming took 5 bases from V and 16 from J; bases not matched to a gene: 20. DNA for the CDR3: TGTGCCAGCAGCCCACCACAGGGGCGGAACACCGCGGAGCTCCACTTT. This gives the protein CASSPPQGRNTAELHF.

A word on this clonotype: One end of the junction is discordant with germline, which a read error may explain. V gene TRBV7-6 combines with J gene TRBJ2-7; D is perhaps TRBD1 or TRBD2 (6 bases each). The CDR3 has 15 residues. The germline V gene has CDR1 SGHVS and CDR2 FNYEAQ. This chain's CDR3 is CASSALGGPGYGQYF. As DNA, the CDR3 is TGTGCCAGCAGCGCACTCGGGGGCCCAGGCTACGGGCAGTACTTC. Full variable domain (outside the CDR3, taken from reference TRBV7-6 and TRBJ2-7): GAGVSQSPRYKVTKRGQDVALRCDPISGHVSLYWYRQALGQGPEFLTYFNYEAQQDKSGLPNDRFSAERPEGSISTLTIQRTEQRDSAMYRCASSALGGPGYGQYFGPGTRLTVT.

V and J are TRBV7-2 and TRBJ2-7, with a possible D match to TRBD2 (7 bases). Trimming shortened V by 6 bases and J by 5 bases, and 11 bases separated the two germline ends. The CDR3 is 12 amino acids. Germline CDR1 reads SGHTA; CDR2 reads FQGNSA. CDR3 DNA: TGTGCCAGCAGTTCGGGGGGCAACGAGCAGTACGTC. Translation: CASSSGGNEQYV.

Points on this clonotype: The junction and the germline gene differ at one end; a read error may be behind it. The gene calls are TRBV7-3 and TRBJ2-1; the D is unclear. Per the germline V gene, CDR1 is SGHTA and CDR2 is FQGTGA. The CDR3 extends over 13 amino acids. Written as DNA, the CDR3 is TGTGCCAGCACAAGACGGGCCATCCCTGAGGAATACTTC. Translation gives CASTRRAIPEEYF.

The chain uses TRBV7-6 and TRBJ2-5, with 7 bases aligning to TRBD1. Per the germline V gene, CDR1 is SGHVS and CDR2 is FNYEAQ. V lost 4 bases and J lost 14; bases outside the gene matches: 16. This CDR3 has 14 amino acids. The CDR3 nucleotides read TGTGCCAGCAGCTCGGGCAGGGGGAATTCACCCCTCTACTTC. Translated, it gives CASSSGRGNSPLYF.

The gene calls are TRBV7-6 and TRBJ1-1; 7 bases match TRBD1. The CDR3 is 15 amino acids. V gave up 4 bases and J gave up 13 bases; unmatched junction bases: 18. CDR1 SGHVS and CDR2 FNYEAQ come from the germline V gene. The CDR3 coding sequence is TGTGCCAGCAGCTCCACTGCAGGGGGTCAAGCTTCCGTTTTCTTT. Translated: CASSSTAGGQASVFF.

The chain employs TRBV7-6 and TRBJ2-1; D gene ambiguous. The V gene's germline CDR1 is SGHVS and CDR2 FNYEAQ. CDR3 length: 15 residues. Trimming stripped 5 bases from V and 15 bases from J, with 26 bases between. As DNA, the CDR3 is TGTGCCAGCAGCCCGGCACCTACACACTATAGTGACACGTTCTTC. Its protein is CASSPAPTHYSDTFF.

The V call is TRBV7-8, the J call TRBJ2-1; perhaps TRBD2 as D (6 bases). This CDR3 has 16 residues. The V end was cut by 1 base, the J end by 10 bases, with 20 bases between. The germline V gene has CDR1 SGHVS and CDR2 FQNEAQ. The CDR3 sequence: CASSLEGGGGTEEQFF. CDR3 sequence (DNA): TGTGCCAGCAGCTTAGAAGGAGGCGGCGGGACCGAGGAGCAGTTCTTC.

This clonotype was seen at least ten times. The J gene is TRBJ2-1, the V gene TRBV4-1; 13 bases agree with TRBD2. The germline V gene has CDR1 MGHRA and CDR2 YSYEKL. V lost 4 bases and J lost 5; bases outside the gene matches: 8. This CDR3 comprises 17 residues. Written as DNA, the CDR3 is TGCGCCAGCAGCCTGAGACTAGCGGGAGGCCCAAACAATGAGCAGTTCTTC. Translating it yields CASSLRLAGGPNNEQFF.

The gene calls are TRBV7-9 and TRBJ1-1, with D perhaps matching TRBD1 (6 bases). CDR3 length: 15 residues. Germline values: CDR1 SEHNR, CDR2 FQNEAQ (reference sequence). Trimming took off 3 bases at V and 14 bases at J, with 25 bases between the two ends. The CDR3 DNA sequence: TGTGCCAGCAGCTTTGAAATAAGAGGGGGGACTGAAGAGTTCTTT. It translates to CASSFEIRGGTEEFF.

As regards this clonotype: The missing conserved phenylalanine or tryptophan at the end of this CDR3 makes a read error likely. It is unclear where the CDR3 begins or ends on the DNA, so no DNA is shown, and the CDR3 is as TCRdb lists it. The CDR3 spells CASGEGGTDTQDVQFG. V is TRBV2 and J is TRBJ2-1; TRBD1, as called in the table, went unchecked against the DNA. Germline CDR1 is SNHLY and CDR2 is FYNNEI. The CDR3 is 16 residues long, ends included.

A word on this clonotype: One end of the junction fails to match germline, which may point to a read error. The rearrangement joins TRBV15 to TRBJ2-1; perhaps D is TRBD1 or TRBD2 (5 bases each). The J call may be mistaken, given a closer DNA end match to TRBJ2-7. CDR1 LNHNV and CDR2 YYDKDF come from the germline V gene (reference sequence). CDR3 length: 14 residues. The DNA of the CDR3 is TGTACCACCGGCGGCCGGGGCCTAGCCTATGAGCAGTACTTC. It codes for CTTGGRGLAYEQYF.

Of note for this clonotype: In this CDR3 the conserved last residue, phenylalanine or tryptophan, is missing, so a read error is likely. Because the CDR3's place on the DNA is in doubt, the DNA is left out and the CDR3 is given as listed by TCRdb. This rearrangement joins TRBV7-8 to TRBJ2-7; TRBD1, the table's D call, was not compared with the DNA. The CDR3 is 13 residues long, ends included. The germline CDR1 and CDR2 sequences are SGHVS and FQNEAQ. The CDR3 reads CASSSAGCPDTQY.

V usage is TRBV7-2 and J usage is TRBJ2-7; possibly TRBD2 for D (6 bases). The CDR3 covers 18 residues. V was clipped by 3 bases and J by 3 bases, with 24 bases between them. From germline, CDR1 is SGHTA and CDR2 FQGNSA. The CDR3 sequence is CASSFHLEGRAVYYEQYV. The CDR3 DNA sequence: TGTGCCAGCAGCTTTCATCTGGAGGGGAGAGCTGTCTACTACGAGCAGTACGTC.

V gene TRBV7-2 combines with J gene TRBJ2-3; possible D gene TRBD2, 7 bases. The V and J ends lost 5 bases and 12 bases respectively, with 27 bases between them. Germline V gives CDR1 SGHTA, CDR2 FQGNSA. There are 16 residues in the CDR3. CDR3 residues: CASSLGGRASVRSQYF. CDR3 DNA sequence: TGTGCCAGCAGCCTCGGGGGGCGGGCGTCAGTACGCAGTCAGTATTTT.

The genes are TRBV5-6 and TRBJ2-1, with D maybe TRBD2 (7 bases). The CDR3 is 15 residues long. CDR1 is SGHDT, CDR2 YYEEEE, per germline. V was pared by 4 bases and J by 2 bases, with 13 bases between. The CDR3 DNA is TGTGCCAGCAGCATGGGGAGGGGGACCTACAATGAGCAGTTCTTC. It translates to CASSMGRGTYNEQFF.

The rearrangement uses TRBV29-1 and TRBJ2-2; a weak D match, TRBD1 (5 bases). Germline V CDR1 and CDR2: SQVTM, ANQGSEA. This CDR3 is built from 12 residues. Trimming removed 3 bases at V and 7 bases at J, with 9 bases between. CDR3 protein: CSVEVRGGELFF. The CDR3 DNA reads as TGCAGCGTTGAGGTTAGGGGCGGGGAGCTGTTTTTT.

The V call is TRBV5-4, the J call TRBJ2-2, with TRBD2 matching over 7 bases. With 2 bases clipped from V and 3 bases from J, the junction kept 1 base outside the gene matches. Looked up from germline, CDR1 is SGHNT and CDR2 is YYREEE (reference sequence). The CDR3 is 14 residues long. CDR3 sequence: CASSLTSDTGELFF. The CDR3 DNA reads as TGTGCCAGCAGCTTAACTAGCGACACCGGGGAGCTGTTTTTT.

On this clonotype itself: An end of the junction does not agree with germline; a read error may underlie this. The chain is built from TRBV2 and TRBJ1-6; D is unclear. The germline V gene encodes CDR1 SNHLY and CDR2 FYNNEI. This CDR3 is built from 16 residues. The DNA for the CDR3 is TGTGCCAGCAGTGACGGCGGGATCTCTGAGCAGTTCCCCGGCCCATTT. This encodes CASSDGGISEQFPGPF.

The V and J genes are TRBV7-4 and TRBJ1-2; TRBD1 might be the D (5 bases). V gave up 5 bases and J gave up 9 bases, with 25 bases separating them. The CDR3 sequence is 16 residues long. CDR1 and CDR2 (germline): SGHVT, SQSDAQ. Here the CDR3 reads CASSVLGGWAQARYTF. The CDR3 region has the DNA TGTGCCAGCAGCGTCCTCGGGGGTTGGGCCCAGGCACGCTACACCTTC.

Many counts were recorded for this clonotype. One end of the junction varies from germline; a read error may be responsible. This chain connects TRBV7-2 to TRBJ2-3, with D possibly matching TRBD2 (5 bases). Germline CDR1 is SGHTA and CDR2 is FQGNSA. The CDR3 is 14 residues long. The chain's CDR3 is CASSLGAGVTDTQF. In DNA form, the CDR3 reads TGTGCCAGCAGCTTAGGTGCGGGCGTCACAGATACGCAGTTT.